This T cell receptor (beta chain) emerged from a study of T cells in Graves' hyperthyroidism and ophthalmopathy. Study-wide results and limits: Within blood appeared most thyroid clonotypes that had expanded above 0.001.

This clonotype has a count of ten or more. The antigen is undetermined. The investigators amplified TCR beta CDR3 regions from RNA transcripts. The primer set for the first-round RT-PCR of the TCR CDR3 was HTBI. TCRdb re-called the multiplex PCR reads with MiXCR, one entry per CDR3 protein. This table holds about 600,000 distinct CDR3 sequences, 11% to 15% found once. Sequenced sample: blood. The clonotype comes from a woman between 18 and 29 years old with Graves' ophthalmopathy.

This CDR3 is CASSGLSLSSYNEQFF. The CDR3 DNA follows: TGTGCCAGCAGTGGCCTTAGCCTGAGCTCCTACAATGAGCAGTTCTTC. This chain uses TRBV27 with TRBJ2-1; unclear D gene. With 5 bases removed from V and 0 bases from J, the gap between germline ends came to 14 bases. Germline assignment: CDR1 MNHEY and CDR2 SMNVEV (reference sequence). This CDR3 has 16 residues.